Each of the 31 T cell receptor beta chains below was sequenced from the same sample in a study of response to subunit inactivated influenza vaccine. Using its own MiXCR run on the RT-PCR reads, TCRdb lists one record per CDR3 protein. The sample has 530,000 or so distinct CDR3 sequences; around 15% are singletons. The sample was PBMCs from blood, taken 11 to 12 days after vaccination. These receptors originate from a man in his fifties or sixties who received an inactivated influenza vaccine.

The table lists this clonotype with a few counts. This sequence joins TRBV6-1 and TRBJ1-2, with D tentatively TRBD1 (5 bases). The CDR3 is made up of 14 amino acids. V was trimmed by 5 bases and J by 8 bases, leaving 18 bases between them. Per the germline V gene, CDR1 is MNHNS and CDR2 is SASEGT. CDR3 nucleotides: TGTGCCAGCAGTCCCGGGACGGCCGGCGGGGGCTACACCTTC. Its protein is CASSPGTAGGGYTF.

V gene TRBV5-1 combines with J gene TRBJ2-7, with 11 bases lining up with TRBD1. This CDR3 region has 22 residues. V trimming: 0 bases; J trimming: 5 bases; junction bases outside the gene matches: 25. Per the germline V gene, CDR1 is SGHRS and CDR2 is YFSETQ. The CDR3 region has the DNA TGCGCCAGCAGCTTGGAGCCCTTACGGACAGGGGGCGCGGTGGTCCATCCGAACGAGCAGTACTTC. It specifies CASSLEPLRTGGAVVHPNEQYF. The whole variable domain, remainder taken from reference TRBV5-1 and TRBJ2-7, is KAGVTQTPRYLIKTRGQQVTLSCSPISGHRSVSWYQQTPGQGLQFLFEYFSETQRNKGNFPGRFSGRQFSNSRSEMNVSTLELGDSALYLCASSLEPLRTGGAVVHPNEQYFGPGTRLTVT.

The chain combines TRBV7-2 with TRBJ1-6; D may be TRBD1 (6 bases). The length of the CDR3 is 15 residues. The V gene's germline CDR1 is SGHTA and CDR2 FQGNSA. Trimming shortened V by 6 bases and J by 2 bases, and 11 bases separated the two germline ends. The CDR3 region is CASSKGGTYNSPLHF. The CDR3 DNA follows: TGTGCCAGCAGTAAAGGGGGAACCTATAATTCACCCCTCCACTTT.

The genes are TRBV2 and TRBJ2-5; weak D call: TRBD2 (5 bases). The CDR3 has 13 residues. The germline CDR1 and CDR2 sequences are SNHLY and FYNNEI. Trimming cost V 7 bases and J 4 bases, with 13 bases left between them. The DNA of the CDR3 is TGTGCCAGCACCGCCGGGATTGGAGAGACCCAGTACTTC. Translation gives CASTAGIGETQYF. The whole variable domain, filled in from reference TRBV2 and TRBJ2-5, reads EPEVTQTPSHQVTQMGQEVILRCVPISNHLYFYWYRQILGQKVEFLVSFYNNEISEKSEIFDDQFSVERPDGSNFTLKIRSTKLEDSAMYFCASTAGIGETQYFGPGTRLLVL.

This clonotype was recorded a few times. The J gene is TRBJ1-4, the V gene TRBV6-1; a weak D match, TRBD1 (5 bases). Between the trimmed V and J ends, which lost 6 bases and 5 bases, there was a span of 16 bases. The germline gives CDR1 MNHNS, CDR2 SASEGT. The CDR3 has 15 residues. The CDR3 region has the DNA TGTGCCAGCAGAGACGCCGGGACCGTCAATGAAAAACTGTTTTTT. It codes for CASRDAGTVNEKLFF.

This clonotype was recorded at least ten times. V and J are TRBV11-2 and TRBJ2-3, with TRBD2 identical over 13 bases. The CDR3 sequence is 15 residues long. Germline assignment: CDR1 SGHAT and CDR2 FQNNGV. Trimming removed 7 bases from V and 8 bases from J; junction bases left unmatched: 9. CDR3 sequence (DNA): TGTGCCAGCACCCCGGGACTAGCGGGATACGGTACGCAGTATTTT. Protein product: CASTPGLAGYGTQYF.

This clonotype has more than one count but fewer than ten. This rearrangement joins TRBV6-2 or TRBV6-3 to TRBJ1-1; D possibly corresponds to TRBD1 (5 bases). The CDR3 is 12 amino acids. With 8 bases removed from V and 4 bases from J, the gap between germline ends came to 11 bases. CDR1 is MNHEY, CDR2 SVGEGT, per germline. CDR3 bases: TGTGCCAGCCGTCAGGGAGCCACTGAAGCTTTCTTT. It is translated as CASRQGATEAFF.

This clonotype was seen a handful of times. This chain connects TRBV7-3 to TRBJ1-6; D not resolved. The CDR3 is 13 residues long. V shed 0 bases and J shed 10 bases, with 7 bases lying between them. Germline V CDR1 and CDR2: SGHTA, FQGTGA. The CDR3 nucleotides are TGTGCCAGCAGCTTAACGTCCGGCTCACCCCTCCACTTT. Amino acid sequence: CASSLTSGSPLHF.

This clonotype has more than one count but fewer than ten. V usage is TRBV29-1 and J usage is TRBJ1-5; D might be TRBD1 (6 bases). Germline assignment: CDR1 SQVTM and CDR2 ANQGSEA. V was trimmed by 6 bases and J by 5 bases, leaving 14 bases between them. CDR3 size: 13 residues. The CDR3 DNA is TGCAGCGTAGCGACAGGAGCATATCAGCCCCAGCATTTT. Protein product: CSVATGAYQPQHF.

This clonotype was seen a handful of times. The rearrangement uses TRBV5-1 and TRBJ2-1; 10 bases match TRBD2. The germline V gene has CDR1 SGHRS and CDR2 YFSETQ. CDR3 length: 18 amino acids. The J segment lost 6 bases and the V segment lost 4 bases, leaving 16 bases of the junction unmatched. CDR3 DNA sequence: TGCGCCAGCAGCCATCCGAAGGGGCTAGCGGGAGTTAGCAATGAGCAGTTCTTC. Its protein product is CASSHPKGLAGVSNEQFF.

The genes are TRBV7-9 and TRBJ2-1, with 7 bases fitting TRBD1. Germline trimming cut 1 base from V and 10 bases from J; bases unmatched to any gene: 7. This CDR3 contains 14 residues. The germline CDR1 and CDR2 sequences are SEHNR and FQNEAQ (reference sequence). The CDR3 DNA reads as TGTGCCAGCAGCTTAGACACAGTACAGGGGGAGCAGTTCTTC. Encoded protein: CASSLDTVQGEQFF. Complete variable domain (other parts from reference TRBV7-9 and TRBJ2-1): DTGVSQNPRHKITKRGQNVTFRCDPISEHNRLYWYRQTLGQGPEFLTYFQNEAQLEKSRLLSDRFSAERPKGSFSTLEIQRTEQGDSAMYLCASSLDTVQGEQFFGPGTRLTVL.

This clonotype was picked up a small number of times. The V and J genes are TRBV7-6 and TRBJ2-3; the match to TRBD2 covers 13 bases. Germline V lookup: CDR1 SGHVS, CDR2 FNYEAQ. The CDR3 loop spans 17 amino acids. The V gene end was trimmed by 1 base and the J gene end by 6 bases; junction bases not matched to a gene: 7. The CDR3 nucleotides read TGTGCCAGCAGCTTAGAGACTAGCGGGGGGAGGTTGGATACGCAGTATTTT. Amino acids: CASSLETSGGRLDTQYF.

The CDR3 DNA reads as TGTGCCAGTAATGGCAGGAGCACAGATACGCAGTATTTT. It codes for CASNGRSTDTQYF. V usage is TRBV19 and J usage is TRBJ2-3; D gene uncertain. The CDR3 sequence is 13 residues long. CDR1 and CDR2 from the germline V gene are LNHDA and SQIVND (reference sequence). Trimming left V 7 bases short and J 0 bases short, with 8 bases between. Variable domain in full (rest from reference TRBV19 and TRBJ2-3): DGGITQSPKYLFRKEGQNVTLSCEQNLNHDAMYWYRQDPGQGLRLIYYSQIVNDFQKGDIAEGYSVSREKKESFPLTVTSAQKNPTAFYLCASNGRSTDTQYFGPGTRLTVL.

This chain links TRBV7-2 with TRBJ2-4; tentatively, D is TRBD2 (6 bases). Germline CDR1 is SGHTA and CDR2 is FQGNSA. The CDR3 has 17 amino acids. V lost 1 base and J 1 base, leaving 14 bases between the germline ends. CDR3 sequence (DNA): TGTGCCAGCAGCTTAGTGGCGGGGAGTCGGGCCAAAAACATTCAGTACTTC. It specifies CASSLVAGSRAKNIQYF. The variable domain in full, with the rest retrieved from reference TRBV7-2 and TRBJ2-4, is GAGVSQSPSNKVTEKGKDVELRCDPISGHTALYWYRQSLGQGLEFLIYFQGNSAPDKSGLPSDRFSAERTGGSVSTLTIQRTQQEDSAVYLCASSLVAGSRAKNIQYFGAGTRLSVL.

In its sample, this clonotype was seen many times. This chain uses TRBV7-2 with TRBJ2-1, with D unresolved. From germline, CDR1 is SGHTA and CDR2 FQGNSA. Trimming cost V 5 bases and J 0 bases, with 14 bases left between them. This CDR3 region has 16 residues. CDR3 nucleotides: TGTGCCAGCAGCCCCTCAGGAAGTGGCTCCTACAATGAGCAGTTCTTC. As protein: CASSPSGSGSYNEQFF.

The chain is built from TRBV12-3 or TRBV12-4 and TRBJ1-5, with 7 bases matching TRBD1. This CDR3 is 15 amino acids long. Trimming took 7 bases from V and 7 from J; bases not matched to a gene: 13. CDR3 sequence reads: CASTRGTAGGQPQHF. Here the CDR3 DNA reads TGTGCCAGCACCCGTGGGACAGCTGGAGGGCAGCCCCAGCATTTT.

This clonotype was observed a handful of times. The gene calls are TRBV6-1 and TRBJ1-5, with D perhaps matching TRBD1 (5 bases). Looked up from germline, CDR1 is MNHNS and CDR2 is SASEGT. The CDR3 length is 13 residues. V was cut by 7 bases and J by 6 bases, with 13 bases left in between. In DNA form, the CDR3 reads TGTGCCAGCAACGGGGGGGGAGGTCAGCCCCAGCATTTT. It codes for CASNGGGGQPQHF.

This chain connects TRBV11-1 to TRBJ2-7; 9 bases fit TRBD1. Germline V lookup: CDR1 SGHAT, CDR2 FQDESV (reference sequence). The ends lost 5 bases at V and 5 bases at J; junction bases unmatched: 7. The CDR3 totals 14 residues. Here the CDR3 reads CASSTRTGVDEQYF. In nucleotides, the CDR3 is TGTGCCAGCAGCACCAGGACAGGGGTTGACGAGCAGTACTTC.

This clonotype appeared many times. The chain has TRBV7-9 and TRBJ2-7; TRBD1 matches at 8 bases. This CDR3 is built from 15 residues. The germline gives CDR1 SEHNR, CDR2 FQNEAQ (reference sequence). The ends lost 1 base at V and 3 bases at J; junction bases unmatched: 5. DNA for the CDR3: TGTGCCAGCAGCTTAGAGGCGGGACAGGACTACGAGCAGTACTTC. It translates to CASSLEAGQDYEQYF.

This clonotype was counted between two and nine times. The V and J genes are TRBV12-3 or TRBV12-4 and TRBJ1-1, with no clear D. Trimming removed 7 bases from V and 3 bases from J, with 15 bases in between. CDR3 length equals 14 residues. CDR3 DNA: TGTGCCAGCAAAACTTCGACACCCTACACTGAAGCTTTCTTT. Protein sequence: CASKTSTPYTEAFF.

The chain carries TRBV7-2 and TRBJ1-6; D possibly corresponds to TRBD1 (6 bases). This CDR3 contains 14 residues. Looked up from germline, CDR1 is SGHTA and CDR2 is FQGNSA. The ends were cut back, 1 base at V and 6 bases at J, with 7 bases in the middle. The CDR3 sequence: CASSLVGANSPLHF. The CDR3 bases are TGTGCCAGCAGCTTAGTGGGGGCTAATTCACCCCTCCACTTT.

This clonotype turned up a few times. J is TRBJ2-3 and V is TRBV5-1, with a weak D call TRBD2 (6 bases). This CDR3 is built from 15 residues. Germline V gene data show CDR1 as SGHRS and CDR2 as YFSETQ. V gave up 0 bases and J gave up 4 bases, with 12 bases separating them. The CDR3 nucleotides read TGCGCCAGCAGCTTGGCCGGGCGGGACCCAGATACGCAGTATTTT. Translated, it gives CASSLAGRDPDTQYF.

This clonotype was observed a handful of times. This chain connects TRBV11-2 to TRBJ2-3; 9 bases align to TRBD2. Unmatched junction bases numbered 4, after V lost 1 base and J lost 2 bases. Per germline, CDR1 SGHAT and CDR2 FQNNGV. This CDR3 is 16 amino acids long. The CDR3 nucleotides read TGTGCCAGCAGCTTAGTAGCGGGGGCGCCCACAGATACGCAGTATTTT. Residues: CASSLVAGAPTDTQYF. The full variable domain, rest sourced from reference TRBV11-2 and TRBJ2-3, is EAGVAQSPRYKIIEKRQSVAFWCNPISGHATLYWYQQILGQGPKLLIQFQNNGVVDDSQLPKDRFSAERLKGVDSTLKIQPAKLEDSAVYLCASSLVAGAPTDTQYFGPGTRLTVL.

This chain connects TRBV18 to TRBJ1-6; D may be TRBD1 (6 bases). Trimming cost V 3 bases and J 8 bases, with 14 bases left between them. CDR1 and CDR2 from the germline V gene are KGHSH and LQKENI. This CDR3 region has 15 residues. The DNA for the CDR3 is TGTGCCAGCTCACCTTTTCAGGGGATGGATTCACCCCTCCACTTT. Translated, it gives CASSPFQGMDSPLHF.

This clonotype was picked up many times. This rearrangement joins TRBV3-1 to TRBJ2-2; D possibly uses TRBD1 or TRBD2 (7 bases each). Per the germline V gene, CDR1 is LGHDT and CDR2 is YNNKEL (reference sequence). This CDR3 has 14 amino acids. The V end lost 6 bases, the J end lost 5 bases, and 13 bases lay between the germline ends. The CDR3 region is CASSPRGGTGELFF. The CDR3 DNA is TGTGCCAGCAGTCCCAGGGGGGGAACCGGGGAGCTGTTTTTT.

This chain joins TRBV3-1 and TRBJ2-3, with D perhaps TRBD1 (6 bases). Trimming took off 5 bases at V and 1 base at J, with 16 bases between the two ends. Looked up from germline, CDR1 is LGHDT and CDR2 is YNNKEL (reference sequence). The CDR3 has 16 residues. Here the CDR3 DNA reads TGTGCCAGCAGCTTCGACAGGACCTCGGGCACAGATACGCAGTATTTT. It is translated as CASSFDRTSGTDTQYF.

The V gene is TRBV11-2, the J gene TRBJ1-6; weak D call: TRBD1 (5 bases). Between the trimmed V and J ends, which lost 2 bases and 9 bases, there was a span of 11 bases. Germline values: CDR1 SGHAT, CDR2 FQNNGV. This CDR3 region has 14 residues. The CDR3 DNA is TGTGCCAGCAGCTTATTGGGGGTGGGTTCACCCCTCCACTTT. Its protein is CASSLLGVGSPLHF.

The CDR3 nucleotides read TGCAGTGCTAGTGGAGTTAGCGGGAACTACAATGAGCAGTTCTTC. Translation: CSASGVSGNYNEQFF. The chain has TRBV20-1 and TRBJ2-1; 8 bases line up with TRBD2. Germline CDR1 DFQATT, CDR2 SNEGSKA (reference sequence). The V and J ends lost 3 bases and 3 bases, in that order; junction bases with no gene match: 7. The CDR3 extends over 15 amino acids.

The V and J genes are TRBV10-1 and TRBJ1-6; TRBD1 matches at 7 bases. CDR3 length: 16 amino acids. Germline values: CDR1 WNHNN, CDR2 SYGVQD (reference sequence). Trimming removed 9 bases from V and 10 bases from J; junction bases left unmatched: 18. CDR3: CARKEQGFIIISPLHF. The CDR3 coding sequence is TGCGCCAGGAAAGAACAGGGGTTTATAATAATCTCACCCCTCCACTTT.

This clonotype showed up just a few times. The chain recombines TRBV5-1 with TRBJ1-4, with 7 bases lining up with TRBD1. Germline CDR1 is SGHRS and CDR2 is YFSETQ. The CDR3 runs 14 residues. V trimming: 4 bases; J trimming: 7 bases; junction bases outside the gene matches: 7. The CDR3 reads CASSTQGKGEKLFF. In DNA, the CDR3 is TGCGCCAGCAGCACACAGGGGAAGGGTGAAAAACTGTTTTTT. Full variable domain (missing parts from reference TRBV5-1 and TRBJ1-4): KAGVTQTPRYLIKTRGQQVTLSCSPISGHRSVSWYQQTPGQGLQFLFEYFSETQRNKGNFPGRFSGRQFSNSRSEMNVSTLELGDSALYLCASSTQGKGEKLFFGSGTQLSVL.

This clonotype was recorded a few times. The chain is built from TRBV12-3 or TRBV12-4 and TRBJ2-1; TRBD2 is a possible D gene (6 bases). CDR3 length: 12 amino acids. Trimming took 8 bases from V and 4 from J, leaving 9 bases between them. The CDR3 DNA follows: TGTGCCAGCGGGGGGAGATACAATGAGCAGTTCTTC. Translation gives CASGGRYNEQFF.